One and the same sample provided the 23 T cell receptor beta chains below, sequenced in a study of T-cell reconstitution after alpha-beta-depleted transplantation in children. Unique molecular identifiers tagged the TCRbeta library. In TCRdb, the PCR reads were re-called with MiXCR into one record per CDR3 protein. The table includes a few hundred thousand distinct CDR3 sequences, roughly a tenth detected once. The sequenced sample was PBMCs, obtained before TCRalphabeta/CD19-depleted stem cell transplant. All receptors derive from a child less than two years old with acute myeloid leukemia, due to receive a stem cell transplant.

The rearrangement links TRBV14 to TRBJ2-7; D call uncertain. Germline CDR1 is SGHDN and CDR2 is FVKESK. This CDR3 contains 14 residues. V shed 5 bases and J shed 3 bases, with 14 bases lying between them. CDR3 DNA: TGTGCCAGCAGCGTGGGCCCGTCTGTCTACGAGCAGTACTTC. Its translation is CASSVGPSVYEQYF.

This clonotype showed up many times. The V gene is TRBV12-3 or TRBV12-4, the J gene TRBJ1-1; possibly TRBD1 for D (6 bases). The CDR3 spans 15 residues. The ends were cut back, 6 bases at V and 2 bases at J, with 16 bases in the middle. CDR3 in amino acids: CASSPRGQPNTEAFF. CDR3 DNA sequence: TGTGCCAGCAGCCCCCGTGGACAGCCCAACACTGAAGCTTTCTTT.

The chain is built from TRBV5-1 and TRBJ2-2; 7 nucleotides match TRBD1. Trimming took 7 bases from V and 1 from J; bases not matched to a gene: 13. The CDR3 runs to 17 residues. CDR1 is SGHRS, CDR2 YFSETQ, per germline. In DNA form, the CDR3 reads TGCGCCAGCCGCCCCAACTACCGGGACAGGAACACCGGGGAGCTGTTTTTT. Protein product: CASRPNYRDRNTGELFF.

Many counts were recorded for this clonotype. V gene TRBV7-2 combines with J gene TRBJ2-1; a weak D match, TRBD2 (5 bases). Trimming stripped 3 bases from V and 9 bases from J, with 9 bases between. Per germline, CDR1 SGHTA and CDR2 FQGNSA. The CDR3 loop spans 12 amino acids. In DNA, the CDR3 is TGTGCCAGCAGCTTCCTAGCCGCTGAGCAGTTCTTC. Translating it yields CASSFLAAEQFF.

This clonotype has a count of ten or more. The chain joins TRBV5-1 to TRBJ2-3; D tentatively fits TRBD1 or TRBD2 (5 bases each). CDR3 length: 13 residues. Germline CDR1 is SGHRS and CDR2 is YFSETQ. V shed 1 base and J shed 8 bases, with 11 bases lying between them. The CDR3: CASSLSGDGTQYF. The CDR3 nucleotides read TGCGCCAGCAGCTTGTCCGGGGACGGTACGCAGTATTTT.

This chain connects TRBV30 to TRBJ2-1; D not resolved. The V and J ends lost 0 bases and 10 bases respectively, with 13 bases between them. Germline CDR1 and CDR2: GTSNPN and SVGIG (reference sequence). The CDR3 runs 13 residues. CDR3: CAWSVTGFGEQFF. CDR3 in DNA: TGTGCCTGGAGTGTTACCGGATTCGGCGAGCAGTTCTTC. The full variable domain, in which reference TRBV30 and TRBJ2-1 provide the parts outside the CDR3, is SQTIHQWPATLVQPVGSPLSLECTVEGTSNPNLYWYRQAAGRGLQLLFYSVGIGQISSEVPQNLSASRPQDRQFILSSKKLLLSDSGFYLCAWSVTGFGEQFFGPGTRLTVL.

The chain links TRBV30 to TRBJ2-7, with 10 bases fitting TRBD2. Germline V gene data show CDR1 as GTSNPN and CDR2 as SVGIG (reference sequence). J was trimmed by 6 bases and V by 4 bases; bases with no gene match: 9. The length of the CDR3 is 14 residues. CDR3 protein: CAWTRLVAGGEQYF. In DNA form, the CDR3 reads TGTGCCTGGACCCGGCTAGTAGCGGGAGGCGAGCAGTACTTC.

At least ten counts were recorded for this clonotype. V is TRBV18 and J is TRBJ2-7; D may be TRBD1 (6 bases). The CDR3 length is 12 residues. With 5 bases removed from V and 6 bases from J, the gap between germline ends came to 11 bases. Looked up from germline, CDR1 is KGHSH and CDR2 is LQKENI. The CDR3 DNA sequence: TGTGCCAGCTCAACAGGGAGAGGCGAGCAGTACTTC. Amino acids: CASSTGRGEQYF.

This clonotype was counted at least ten times. The chain joins TRBV7-9 to TRBJ2-3, with 13 bases lining up with TRBD2. Germline V gene sequence: CDR1 SEHNR, CDR2 FQNEAQ (reference sequence). J gave up 4 bases and V 1 base, and 5 bases lay outside the gene matches. The CDR3 totals 17 residues. The chain's CDR3 is CASSLVGLAGAPDTQYF. CDR3 coding DNA: TGTGCCAGCAGCTTAGTCGGACTAGCGGGAGCCCCAGATACGCAGTATTTT. The full variable domain, with the rest looked up from reference TRBV7-9 and TRBJ2-3, is DTGVSQNPRHKITKRGQNVTFRCDPISEHNRLYWYRQTLGQGPEFLTYFQNEAQLEKSRLLSDRFSAERPKGSFSTLEIQRTEQGDSAMYLCASSLVGLAGAPDTQYFGPGTRLTVL.

This chain links TRBV6-1 with TRBJ2-5, with D hard to call. From germline, CDR1 is MNHNS and CDR2 SASEGT. The CDR3 is made up of 15 amino acids. V was clipped by 6 bases and J by 4 bases, with 18 bases between them. CDR3 coding DNA: TGTGCCAGCAGCCTCCAGCCCCAGGCGGTAGAGACCCAGTACTTC. Translating it yields CASSLQPQAVETQYF.

The V and J genes are TRBV5-1 and TRBJ2-1; TRBD2 matches 9 bases. The ends lost 0 bases at V and 7 bases at J; junction bases unmatched: 5. The germline V gene encodes CDR1 SGHRS and CDR2 YFSETQ. The CDR3 has 15 residues. The CDR3 reads CASSLAHGLANEQFF. The CDR3 nucleotides read TGCGCCAGCAGCTTGGCCCATGGACTAGCGAATGAGCAGTTCTTC.

This clonotype was observed once. At one boundary the junction diverges from the germline segment, which might be a read error. The chain couples TRBV7-2 to TRBJ1-2; no clear D. This CDR3 region has 12 residues. Germline CDR1 reads SGHTA; CDR2 reads FQGNSA. DNA of the CDR3: TGTGCCAGCAGCTTAGAGGGCTATGGCTACTCCTTC. Amino acid sequence: CASSLEGYGYSF.

This clonotype appeared many times. The chain recombines TRBV5-8 with TRBJ2-7, with a tentative D call TRBD2 (5 bases). CDR1 is SGHTS, CDR2 YDEGEE, per germline. Trimming shortened V by 4 bases and J by 7 bases, and 15 bases separated the two germline ends. This CDR3 has 13 amino acids. The CDR3: CASSPPPGLEQYF. The CDR3 DNA follows: TGTGCCAGCAGCCCCCCTCCGGGATTGGAGCAGTACTTC.

This clonotype occurred once. This sequence joins TRBV5-1 and TRBJ2-5, with 11 bases aligning to TRBD2. Germline V gene data show CDR1 as SGHRS and CDR2 as YFSETQ. With 4 bases clipped from V and 3 bases from J, the junction kept 2 bases outside the gene matches. The CDR3 is 14 residues long. The CDR3 spells CASSKLAGEETQYF. The CDR3 nucleotides read TGCGCCAGCAGCAAACTAGCGGGAGAAGAGACCCAGTACTTC.

This clonotype was seen ten or more times. This rearrangement joins TRBV5-8 to TRBJ2-5; 8 nucleotides align to TRBD1. J was trimmed by 5 bases and V by 4 bases; bases with no gene match: 7. The CDR3 runs 14 residues. Germline CDR1 is SGHTS and CDR2 is YDEGEE. The CDR3 protein is CASSPTGVRETQYF. The DNA of the CDR3 is TGTGCCAGCAGCCCGACAGGGGTACGGGAGACCCAGTACTTC.

This clonotype was detected ten times or more. The DNA for the CDR3 is TGTGCCACCAGTGATTCCACCCGGACAGGGGGCCACACCGGGGAGCTGTTTTTT. It codes for CATSDSTRTGGHTGELFF. The chain combines TRBV24-1 with TRBJ2-2; 11 bases agree with TRBD1. Looked up from germline, CDR1 is KGHDR and CDR2 is SFDVKD. This CDR3 is built from 18 residues. The V gene end was trimmed by 2 bases and the J gene end by 3 bases; junction bases not matched to a gene: 7.

This clonotype was seen ten or more times. The J gene is TRBJ2-7, the V gene TRBV4-2, with 10 nucleotides matching TRBD2. V trimming: 4 bases; J trimming: 9 bases; junction bases outside the gene matches: 9. Germline lookup yields CDR1 LGHNA and CDR2 YNFKEQ. The CDR3 totals 14 residues. The CDR3 DNA reads TGTGCCAGCAGCCCAGGACTAGCGGCACCCCTGCAGTACTTC. Protein product: CASSPGLAAPLQYF.

This clonotype occurred many times. The rearrangement uses TRBV3-1 and TRBJ2-7; possibly TRBD1 for D (6 bases). The V and J ends lost 1 base and 7 bases respectively, with 8 bases between them. Germline CDR1 is LGHDT and CDR2 is YNNKEL (reference sequence). This CDR3 has 12 amino acids. The CDR3, as DNA: TGTGCCAGCAGCCAAGGAGGGGGTGAGCAGTACTTC. Its translation is CASSQGGGEQYF.

Concerning this clonotype: This likely comes from a read error, as the CDR3 has no conserved phenylalanine or tryptophan at its end. The rearrangement joins TRBV4-3 to TRBJ1-6; weak D call: TRBD1 (6 bases). V was clipped by 9 bases and J by 8 bases, with 23 bases between them. The germline V gene has CDR1 LGHNA and CDR2 YSLEER. The length of the CDR3 is 16 residues. The CDR3, as DNA: TGCGCCAGAAGCGCAACAGGGCCCCCTACTTATTCACCCCTCCACATT. This gives the protein CARSATGPPTYSPLHI.

In its sample, this clonotype was seen many times. The chain uses TRBV7-2 and TRBJ2-1, with 7 bases matching TRBD2. Germline V gene data show CDR1 as SGHTA and CDR2 as FQGNSA. The CDR3 length is 17 residues. After removal of 2 bases from V and 4 bases from J, the junction contained 11 bases not matched to a gene. The CDR3 DNA reads as TGTGCCAGCAGCTTAAGGGGCGGGGGACTGGGGTACAATGAGCAGTTCTTC. This translates into CASSLRGGGLGYNEQFF.

This clonotype was counted at least ten times. This chain joins TRBV18 and TRBJ1-5, with TRBD1 matching over 7 bases. J was trimmed by 0 bases and V by 3 bases; bases with no gene match: 2. Germline CDR1 and CDR2: KGHSH and LQKENI. CDR3 length: 15 amino acids. The CDR3: CASSPTGFSNQPQHF. Here the CDR3 DNA reads TGTGCCAGCTCACCGACAGGGTTTAGCAATCAGCCCCAGCATTTT.

This clonotype was observed at least ten times. The chain is built from TRBV5-1 and TRBJ2-7; D is unclear. V lost 1 base to trimming and J lost 3 bases, with 17 bases between them. This CDR3 comprises 16 residues. Germline CDR1 and CDR2: SGHRS and YFSETQ. CDR3 bases: TGCGCCAGCAGCTTGATGGGGTCCCAGTTGTACTACGAGCAGTACTTC. It specifies CASSLMGSQLYYEQYF.

In this sample, this clonotype turned up many times. The chain carries TRBV14 and TRBJ2-3; 7 nucleotides align to TRBD2. This CDR3 has 15 amino acids. Germline CDR1 reads SGHDN; CDR2 reads FVKESK. Unmatched junction bases numbered 4, after V lost 3 bases and J lost 1 base. The CDR3 spells CASSHFLAGTDTQYF. The CDR3, as DNA: TGTGCCAGCAGCCATTTCCTAGCGGGCACAGATACGCAGTATTTT.